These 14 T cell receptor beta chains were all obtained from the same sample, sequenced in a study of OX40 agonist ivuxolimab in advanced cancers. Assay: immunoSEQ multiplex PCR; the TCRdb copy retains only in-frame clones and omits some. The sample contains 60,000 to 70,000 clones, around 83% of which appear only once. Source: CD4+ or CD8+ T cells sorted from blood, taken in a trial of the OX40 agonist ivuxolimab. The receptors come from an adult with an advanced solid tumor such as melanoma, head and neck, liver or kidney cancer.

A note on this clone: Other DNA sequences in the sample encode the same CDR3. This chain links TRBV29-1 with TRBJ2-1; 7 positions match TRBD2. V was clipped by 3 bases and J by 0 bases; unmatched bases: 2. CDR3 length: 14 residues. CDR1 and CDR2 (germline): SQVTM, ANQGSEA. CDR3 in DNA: TGCAGCGTTGAGGGGGGGAGCTCCTACAATGAGCAGTTCTTC. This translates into CSVEGGSSYNEQFF.

The CDR3 loop is CASSLNRFVGEQYF. In nucleotides, the CDR3 is TGTGCCAGCAGCTTAAATAGGTTTGTGGGCGAGCAGTACTTC. V usage is TRBV11-2 and J usage is TRBJ2-7; the D is unclear. The V gene's germline CDR1 is SGHAT and CDR2 FQNNGV. Trimming pared 2 bases from V and 6 bases from J, leaving 14 bases between. CDR3 length: 14 amino acids.

The CDR3 reads CASSLVTDTQYF. CDR3 nucleotide sequence: TGCGCCAGCAGCTTGGTTACAGATACGCAGTATTTT. The chain is built from TRBV5-1 and TRBJ2-3, with D unresolved. This CDR3 contains 12 residues. Trimming removed 0 bases at V and 3 bases at J, with 2 bases between. Germline V gene lookup returns CDR1 SGHRS and CDR2 YFSETQ.

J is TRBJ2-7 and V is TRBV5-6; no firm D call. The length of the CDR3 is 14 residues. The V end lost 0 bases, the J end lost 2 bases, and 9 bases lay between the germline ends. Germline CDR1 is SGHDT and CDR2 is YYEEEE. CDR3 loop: CASSLARQAYEQYF. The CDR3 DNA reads TGTGCCAGCAGCTTGGCTCGGCAGGCCTACGAGCAGTACTTC. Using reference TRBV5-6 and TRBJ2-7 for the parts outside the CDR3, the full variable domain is DAGVTQSPTHLIKTRGQQVTLRCSPKSGHDTVSWYQQALGQGPQFIFQYYEEEERQRGNFPDRFSGHQFPNYSSELNVNALLLGDSALYLCASSLARQAYEQYFGPGTRLTVT.

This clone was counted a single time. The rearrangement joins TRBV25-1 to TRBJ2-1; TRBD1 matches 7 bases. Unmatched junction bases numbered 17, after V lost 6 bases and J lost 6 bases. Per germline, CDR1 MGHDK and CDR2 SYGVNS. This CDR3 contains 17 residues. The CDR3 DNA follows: TGTGCCAGCAGATCCCACGGGTGGGAACAGGGGCTCAATGAGCAGTTCTTC. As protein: CASRSHGWEQGLNEQFF.

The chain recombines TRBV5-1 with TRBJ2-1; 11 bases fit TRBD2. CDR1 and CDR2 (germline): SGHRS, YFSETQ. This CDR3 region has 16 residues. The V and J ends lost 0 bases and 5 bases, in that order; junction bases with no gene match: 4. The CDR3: CASSLVGTSGNNEQFF. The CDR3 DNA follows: TGCGCCAGCAGCTTGGTGGGGACTAGCGGAAACAATGAGCAGTTCTTC. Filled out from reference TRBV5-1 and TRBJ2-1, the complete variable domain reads KAGVTQTPRYLIKTRGQQVTLSCSPISGHRSVSWYQQTPGQGLQFLFEYFSETQRNKGNFPGRFSGRQFSNSRSEMNVSTLELGDSALYLCASSLVGTSGNNEQFFGPGTRLTVL.

The CDR3, as DNA: TGTGCCAGTAGTGAATACAGGGCGGTTAACTATGGCTACACCTTC. Translating it yields CASSEYRAVNYGYTF. The V and J genes are TRBV19 and TRBJ1-2; possibly TRBD1 for D (6 bases). V was clipped by 5 bases and J by 1 base, with 14 bases between them. The CDR3 is 15 residues long. Germline V gene sequence: CDR1 LNHDA, CDR2 SQIVND (reference sequence).

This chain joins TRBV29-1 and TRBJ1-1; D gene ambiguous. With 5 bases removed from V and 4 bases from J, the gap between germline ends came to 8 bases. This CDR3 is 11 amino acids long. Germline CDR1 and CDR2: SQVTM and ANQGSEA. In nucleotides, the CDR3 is TGCAGCGTTCTAACGGGCACTGAAGCTTTCTTT. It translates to CSVLTGTEAFF.

CDR3 sequence reads: CASSPDRGYGELFF. DNA of the CDR3: TGCGCCAGCAGCCCGGACAGGGGGTACGGGGAGCTGTTTTTT. V is TRBV5-1 and J is TRBJ2-2; 10 bases match TRBD1. The CDR3 length is 14 residues. With V trimmed by 4 bases and J by 7 bases, 4 bases remained unmatched. Germline CDR1 SGHRS, CDR2 YFSETQ. The entire variable domain, with the rest obtained from reference TRBV5-1 and TRBJ2-2, is as follows: KAGVTQTPRYLIKTRGQQVTLSCSPISGHRSVSWYQQTPGQGLQFLFEYFSETQRNKGNFPGRFSGRQFSNSRSEMNVSTLELGDSALYLCASSPDRGYGELFFGEGSRLTVL.

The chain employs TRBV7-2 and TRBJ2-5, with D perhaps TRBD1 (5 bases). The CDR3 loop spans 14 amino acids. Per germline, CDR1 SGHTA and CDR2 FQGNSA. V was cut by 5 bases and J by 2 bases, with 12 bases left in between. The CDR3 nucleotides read TGTGCCAGCAGCCTACAGGTCGGTCAAGAGACCCAGTACTTC. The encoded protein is CASSLQVGQETQYF.

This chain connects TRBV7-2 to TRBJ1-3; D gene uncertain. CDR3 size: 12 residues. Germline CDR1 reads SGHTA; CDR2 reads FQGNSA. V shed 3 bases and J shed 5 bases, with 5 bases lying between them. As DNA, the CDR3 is TGTGCCAGCAGCTTTGAAAGAAACACCATATATTTT. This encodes CASSFERNTIYF.

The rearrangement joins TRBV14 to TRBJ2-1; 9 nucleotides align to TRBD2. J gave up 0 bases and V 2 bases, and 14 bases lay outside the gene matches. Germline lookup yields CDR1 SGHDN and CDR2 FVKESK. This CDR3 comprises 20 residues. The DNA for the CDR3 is TGTGCCAGCAGCCAACATTGGCGGGAGGGTGCGGTAGGCTCCTACAATGAGCAGTTCTTC. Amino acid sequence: CASSQHWREGAVGSYNEQFF.

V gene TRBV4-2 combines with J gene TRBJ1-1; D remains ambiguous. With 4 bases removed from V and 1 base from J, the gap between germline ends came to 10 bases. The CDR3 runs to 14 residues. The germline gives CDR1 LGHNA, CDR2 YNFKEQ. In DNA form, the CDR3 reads TGTGCCAGCAGCCGGGTTGGGGAGAACACTGAAGCTTTCTTT. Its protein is CASSRVGENTEAFF.

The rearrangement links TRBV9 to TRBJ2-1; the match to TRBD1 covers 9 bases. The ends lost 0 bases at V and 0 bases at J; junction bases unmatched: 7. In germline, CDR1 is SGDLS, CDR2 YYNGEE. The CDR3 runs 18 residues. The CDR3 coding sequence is TGTGCCAGCAGCGTAGGACAGGGGGTAAGGAGCTCCTACAATGAGCAGTTCTTC. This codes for CASSVGQGVRSSYNEQFF. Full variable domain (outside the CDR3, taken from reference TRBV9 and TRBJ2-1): DSGVTQTPKHLITATGQRVTLRCSPRSGDLSVYWYQQSLDQGLQFLIQYYNGEERAKGNILERFSAQQFPDLHSELNLSSLELGDSALYFCASSVGQGVRSSYNEQFFGPGTRLTVL.